This T cell receptor (beta chain) was captured by sequencing in a study of shared clonotypes between healthy human individuals. Study results and limitations: Larger richness was generally estimated for naive than memory subsets. Sharing of clonotypes among donors was expected to vary with sequencing depth.

Caucasian adults residing in Nashville, Tennessee made up all the donors. This clone showed up just a few times. The antigen remains unidentified. Assay: immunoSEQ multiplex PCR; the TCRdb copy retains only in-frame clones and omits some. The sample has more than 2 million clones; 85% to 95% are singletons. Germline assignment: CDR1 SGHTA and CDR2 FQGNSA. The V and J ends lost 6 bases and 10 bases respectively, with 10 bases between them. The CDR3 has 11 residues. Sequences were obtained from naive CD4+ T cells sorted from blood. Subset given: CD45RA+ positively selected. The clonotype was recovered from a man younger than 35 in good health. The chain employs TRBV7-2 and TRBJ1-5; D might be TRBD1 (6 bases). The CDR3 DNA reads TGTGCCAGCAGTTCCGGGGGCCCCCAGCATTTT. It translates to CASSSGGPQHF.